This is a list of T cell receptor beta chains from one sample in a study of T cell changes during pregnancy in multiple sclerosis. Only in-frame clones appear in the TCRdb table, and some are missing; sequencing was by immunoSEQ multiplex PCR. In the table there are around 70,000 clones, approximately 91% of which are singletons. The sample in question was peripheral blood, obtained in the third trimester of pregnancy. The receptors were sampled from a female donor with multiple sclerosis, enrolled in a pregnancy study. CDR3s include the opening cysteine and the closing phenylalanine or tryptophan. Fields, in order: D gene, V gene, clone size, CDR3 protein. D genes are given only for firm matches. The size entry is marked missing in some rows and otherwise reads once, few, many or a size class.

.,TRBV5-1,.,CASSLGGDPNYGYTF
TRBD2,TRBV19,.,CASSIGQGLPYEQYF
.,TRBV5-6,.,CASTPLGQLKFNYGYTF
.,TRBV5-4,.,CASSLGGRGPYNEQFF
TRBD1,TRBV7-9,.,CASSSIRDRANTEAFF
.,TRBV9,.,CASSPWNTEAFF
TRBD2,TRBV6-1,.,CASSVGLAGGGTDTQYF
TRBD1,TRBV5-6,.,CASRQGGYGYTF
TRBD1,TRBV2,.,CASSGTGGLGAFF
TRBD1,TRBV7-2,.,CASSPGRDRGGYTF
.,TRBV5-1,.,CASSLGEGLNTEAFF
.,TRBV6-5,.,CASTAGAAVFF
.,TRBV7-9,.,CASSDLSGVTNEKLFF
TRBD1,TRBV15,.,CATRGDRGAGNTIYF
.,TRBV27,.,CASSLGQGRGYTF
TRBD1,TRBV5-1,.,CASSSEGQGVGGYTF
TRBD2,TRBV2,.,CASRASGGVSYNEQFF
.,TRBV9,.,CASSVGGGNSPLHF
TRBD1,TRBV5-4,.,CASGGTGGLETQYF
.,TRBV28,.,CASSPIGGEDTEAFF
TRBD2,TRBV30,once,CAWTPGGLAAHEQYF
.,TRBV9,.,CASSANQETQYF
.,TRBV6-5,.,CASHSTDRRNSPLHF
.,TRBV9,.,CASSPQGHTPETQYF
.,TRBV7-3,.,CASSPTGRGNTDTQYF
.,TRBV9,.,CASSVVGGRNTEAFF
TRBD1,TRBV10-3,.,CAIRGSGTGHEQFF
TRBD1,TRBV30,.,CAWSTGTGFGKTDTQYF
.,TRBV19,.,CASRGLMNTEAFF
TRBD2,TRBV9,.,CASSVGGGSTGELFF
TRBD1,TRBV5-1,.,CASSLGWTGRINEQFF
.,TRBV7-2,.,CASSFAGAGETQYF
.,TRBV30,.,CAWSVMGGTFQETQYF
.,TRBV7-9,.,CASSRRSEAFF
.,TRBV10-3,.,CAISPNRDEGTEAFF
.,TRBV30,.,CAWSGGANNEQFF
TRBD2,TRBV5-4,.,CASRRAGGEGTQYF
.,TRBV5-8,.,CASSPGGDRAQHF
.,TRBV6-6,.,CASSYEAYGYTF
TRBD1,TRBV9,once,CASSARDRVTTEAFF
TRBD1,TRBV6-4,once,CASSDSGTGNTGELFF
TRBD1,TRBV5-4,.,CASSLRQGDYGYTF
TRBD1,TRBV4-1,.,CASSQDGTASDTQYF
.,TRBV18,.,CASSPRTKGEKLFF
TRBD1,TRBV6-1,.,CASSTPTGERREQYF
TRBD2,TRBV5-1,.,CASSLAGGLLSYNEQFF
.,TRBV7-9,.,CASSLSRGPTLNEKLFF
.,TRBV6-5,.,CASSYHGGSYEQYF
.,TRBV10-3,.,CAIGEVGGENNEQFF
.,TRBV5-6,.,CASSPIGRPDEQYF
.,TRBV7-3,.,CASSFQLNTEAFF
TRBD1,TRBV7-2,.,CASSLNRGSNQPQHF
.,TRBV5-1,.,CASSLERGGEELFF
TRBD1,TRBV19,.,CASTPKGAGYTF
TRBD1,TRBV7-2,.,CASMLLGGQGHSPLHF
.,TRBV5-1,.,CASQQDSNQPQHF
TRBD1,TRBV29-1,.,CSVDGQGAGYTF
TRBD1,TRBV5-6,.,CASSLQGAETQYF
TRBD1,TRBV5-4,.,CASSLGGPIGGSPLHF